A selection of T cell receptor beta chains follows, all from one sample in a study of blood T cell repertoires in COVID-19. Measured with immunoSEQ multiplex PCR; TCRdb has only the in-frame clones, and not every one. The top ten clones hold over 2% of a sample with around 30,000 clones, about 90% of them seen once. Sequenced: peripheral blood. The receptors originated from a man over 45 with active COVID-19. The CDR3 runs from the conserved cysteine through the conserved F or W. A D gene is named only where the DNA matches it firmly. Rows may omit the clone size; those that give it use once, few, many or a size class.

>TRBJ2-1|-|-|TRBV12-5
CASGLERVSYNEQFF
TGTGCTAGTGGTTTGGAGAGAGTTTCCTACAATGAGCAGTTCTTC
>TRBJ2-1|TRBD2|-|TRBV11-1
CASSFGLAGQNEQFF
TGTGCCAGCAGCTTTGGACTAGCGGGGCAAAATGAGCAGTTCTTC
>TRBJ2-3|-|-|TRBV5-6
CASRLDLLAGQTDTQYF
TGTGCCAGCAGATTGGACCTCCTAGCAGGCCAAACAGATACGCAGTATTTT
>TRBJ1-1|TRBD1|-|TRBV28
CASSLGGTANTEAFF
TGTGCCAGCAGTTTAGGTGGGACAGCGAACACTGAAGCTTTCTTT
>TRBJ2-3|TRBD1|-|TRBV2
CASSGQGSFTDTQYF
TGTGCCAGCAGTGGACAGGGTTCTTTCACAGATACGCAGTATTTT
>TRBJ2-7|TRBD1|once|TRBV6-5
CASINRGNEQYF
TGTGCCAGCATTAACAGGGGCAACGAGCAGTACTTC
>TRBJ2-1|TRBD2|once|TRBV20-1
CSASAPSGRSGEQFF
TGCAGTGCTAGTGCGCCTAGCGGGAGATCCGGTGAGCAGTTCTTC
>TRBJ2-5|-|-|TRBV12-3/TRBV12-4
CASSIKETQYF
TGTGCCAGCAGTATAAAAGAGACCCAGTACTTC
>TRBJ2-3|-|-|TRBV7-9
CASSLASPSTDTQYF
TGTGCCAGCAGCTTAGCTAGTCCTAGCACAGATACGCAGTATTTT
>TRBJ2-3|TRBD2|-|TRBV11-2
CASSLRLAGDRTDTQYF
TGTGCCAGCAGCTTACGGCTAGCGGGAGATCGCACAGATACGCAGTATTTT
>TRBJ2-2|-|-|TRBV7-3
CASSIPGTGELFF
TGTGCCAGCAGCATACCCGGCACCGGGGAGCTGTTTTTT
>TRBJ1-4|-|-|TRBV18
CASSGQGNEKLFF
TGTGCCAGCTCAGGGCAGGGAAATGAAAAACTGTTTTTT
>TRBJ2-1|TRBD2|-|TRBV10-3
CAISEKPSGGEQFF
TGTGCCATCAGTGAGAAGCCTAGCGGGGGCGAGCAGTTCTTC
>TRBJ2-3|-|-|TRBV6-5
CASSSQGGPDTQYF
TGTGCCAGCAGTTCACAGGGGGGGCCAGATACGCAGTATTTT
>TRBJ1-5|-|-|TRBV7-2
CASSRGEGFGNQPQHF
TGTGCCAGCAGTCGGGGGGAGGGCTTTGGCAATCAGCCCCAGCATTTT
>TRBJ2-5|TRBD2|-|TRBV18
CASSPGLAQSPQAFQETQYF
TGTGCCAGCTCACCCGGACTAGCGCAAAGCCCACAAGCGTTCCAAGAGACCCAGTACTTC
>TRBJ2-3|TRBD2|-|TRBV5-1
CASSFNGGADTQYF
TGCGCCAGCAGCTTTAACGGGGGGGCTGATACGCAGTATTTT
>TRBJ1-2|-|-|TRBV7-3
CASSLTGTAKPYGYTF
TGTGCCAGCAGCTTAACGGGCACAGCTAAGCCCTATGGCTACACCTTC
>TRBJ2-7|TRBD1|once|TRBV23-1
CASSQNRDRELSYEQYF
TGCGCCAGCAGTCAGAACCGGGACAGGGAGCTCTCCTACGAGCAGTACTTC
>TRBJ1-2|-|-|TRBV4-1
CASSQLSRTRHGYTF
TGCGCCAGCAGCCAATTGAGTAGGACAAGACATGGCTACACCTTC
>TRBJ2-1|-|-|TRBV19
CASRQIRVPGNEQFF
TGTGCCAGTAGACAAATACGGGTACCAGGGAATGAGCAGTTCTTC
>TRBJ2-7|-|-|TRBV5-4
CASSSFNTGKYEQYF
TGTGCCAGCAGCTCCTTTAATACAGGGAAGTACGAGCAGTACTTC
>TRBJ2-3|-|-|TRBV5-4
CASSFQTGPRDTQYF
TGTGCCAGCAGCTTCCAGACAGGTCCACGGGATACGCAGTATTTT
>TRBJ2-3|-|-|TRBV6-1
CASSDQRSSTDTQYF
TGTGCCAGCAGTGATCAGCGGAGTAGCACAGATACGCAGTATTTT
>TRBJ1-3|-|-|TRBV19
CASSIGRSSGNTIYF
TGTGCCAGTAGTATAGGAAGGAGCTCTGGAAACACCATATATTTT
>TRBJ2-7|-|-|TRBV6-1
CASSERVGAGETYEQYF
TGTGCCAGCAGTGAAAGGGTAGGGGCAGGGGAAACCTACGAGCAGTACTTC
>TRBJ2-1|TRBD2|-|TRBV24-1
CATSASGGLNEQFF
TGTGCCACCAGTGCTAGCGGGGGATTAAATGAGCAGTTCTTC
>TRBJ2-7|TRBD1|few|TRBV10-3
CATGQVNYEQYF
TGTGCCACCGGACAGGTGAACTACGAGCAGTACTTC
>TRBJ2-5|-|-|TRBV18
CASSRRQAQTETQYF
TGTGCCAGCTCACGCAGACAGGCCCAAACGGAGACCCAGTACTTC
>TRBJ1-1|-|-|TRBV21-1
CASILRTGTRAEAFF
TGTGCCAGCATACTTCGGACAGGTACTCGGGCTGAAGCTTTCTTT
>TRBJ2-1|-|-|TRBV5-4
CASSLDGYNEQFF
TGTGCCAGCAGCCTGGACGGCTACAATGAGCAGTTCTTC
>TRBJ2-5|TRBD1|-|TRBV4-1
CASSQDPGDRGQETQYF
TGCGCCAGCAGCCAAGATCCGGGCGACAGGGGGCAAGAGACCCAGTACTTC
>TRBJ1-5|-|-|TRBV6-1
CASSENRQVTNQPQHF
TGTGCCAGCAGTGAAAACCGACAGGTCACCAATCAGCCCCAGCATTTT
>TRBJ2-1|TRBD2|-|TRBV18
CASSPFGREEPYNEQFF
TGTGCCAGCTCACCATTTGGGCGGGAGGAGCCCTACAATGAGCAGTTCTTC
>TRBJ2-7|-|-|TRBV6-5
CASADRGGTYEQYF
TGTGCCAGCGCCGACAGGGGAGGGACCTACGAGCAGTACTTC
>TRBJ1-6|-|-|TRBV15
CATSRVSGNSPLHF
TGTGCCACCAGCAGGGTCTCGGGGAATTCACCCCTCCACTTT
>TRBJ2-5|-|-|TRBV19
CASSADGGETQYF
TGTGCCAGTAGTGCGGACGGGGGAGAGACCCAGTACTTC
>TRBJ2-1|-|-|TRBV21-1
CASSKEDRASGKYNEQFF
TGTGCCAGCAGCAAAGAGGACCGGGCTAGCGGGAAGTACAATGAGCAGTTCTTC
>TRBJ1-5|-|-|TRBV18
CASSPGRAGFSGNQPQHF
TGTGCCAGCTCACCTGGCAGGGCTGGTTTCTCGGGCAATCAGCCCCAGCATTTT
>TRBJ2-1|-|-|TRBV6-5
CASSFRLVSYNEQFF
TGTGCCAGCAGTTTCAGACTAGTATCCTACAATGAGCAGTTCTTC
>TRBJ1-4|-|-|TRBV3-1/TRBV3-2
CASKNTGEEKLFF
TGTGCCAGCAAAAACACGGGAGAAGAAAAACTGTTTTTT
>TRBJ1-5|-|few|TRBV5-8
CASSLRAGGMSNQPQHF
TGTGCCAGCAGCTTGAGAGCCGGGGGGATGAGCAATCAGCCCCAGCATTTT
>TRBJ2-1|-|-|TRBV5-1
CASSPEGGANEQFF
TGCGCCAGCAGCCCCGAGGGGGGGGCGAATGAGCAGTTCTTC
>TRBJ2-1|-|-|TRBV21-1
CASRTEYNEQFF
TGTGCCAGCCGGACAGAGTACAATGAGCAGTTCTTC
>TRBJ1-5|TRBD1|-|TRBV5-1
CASSLGQGEINQPQHF
TGCGCCAGCAGCTTAGGACAGGGGGAAATAAATCAGCCCCAGCATTTT
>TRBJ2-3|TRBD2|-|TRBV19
CASSTFLAGNTDTQYF
TGTGCCAGTAGTACGTTCCTAGCGGGAAACACAGATACGCAGTATTTT
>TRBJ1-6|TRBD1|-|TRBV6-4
CASSDGGQGYSPLHF
TGTGCCAGCAGTGACGGGGGACAGGGATATTCACCCCTCCACTTT
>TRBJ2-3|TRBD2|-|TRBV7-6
CASSPRAGDGDTQYF
TGTGCCAGCAGCCCGCGCGCGGGAGATGGAGATACGCAGTATTTT
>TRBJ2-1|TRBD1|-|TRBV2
CACPRDRGANEQFF
TGTGCCTGCCCACGGGACAGGGGAGCGAATGAGCAGTTCTTC
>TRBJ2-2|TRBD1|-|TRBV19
CASSEPGQGTGELFF
TGTGCCAGTAGTGAGCCGGGACAGGGTACCGGGGAGCTGTTTTTT
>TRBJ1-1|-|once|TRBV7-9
CASSVPGNTEAFF
TGTGCCAGCAGCGTACCAGGGAACACTGAAGCTTTCTTT